The source of this TCR beta chain is a study of blood T cell repertoires in COVID-19. Across the whole study: Samples representing acute and convalescent COVID-19 were sourced from the United States, Italy and Spain. In each case, the material was cDNA or gDNA derived from T cells, B-cell-depleted T cells, or PBMCs.

TCRdb's table, derived via immunoSEQ multiplex PCR, lists solely in-frame clones and lacks some. The sample shows about 400,000 clones, about 89% of them seen only once. Residents of about two dozen US areas, aged roughly 18 to 89 years, made up the participants. CDR3 length equals 14 residues. The V segment lost 2 bases and the J segment 7 bases; nucleotides outside the gene matches: 4. Germline CDR1 reads SGHTA; CDR2 reads FQGTGA. This clone is a singleton in its sample. The source of this sequence is a man aged 35-49 years in a cohort exposed to, infected with or recovered from COVID-19 (not recorded which). Sequencing was performed on PBMCs or T cells enriched from blood (not recorded which). This sequence joins TRBV7-3 and TRBJ2-1, with TRBD1 identical over 8 bases. CDR3 loop: CASSLGTGKNEQFF. Written as DNA, the CDR3 is TGTGCCAGCAGCTTAGGGACAGGAAAGAATGAGCAGTTCTTC.